Each of the 6 T cell receptor beta chains below was sequenced from the same sample in a study of regulatory and conventional T cells in RAG deficiency. The sorted conventional CD4+ T cells were CD25-low and CD127-high, with genomic DNA sequenced. TCRdb keeps only in-frame clones here, not all; method: immunoSEQ multiplex PCR. This table has 20,000 to 25,000 clones, 95% to 97% appearing once. The same data also went into a second study, on regulatory T cells. That study reports: Primers: 52 TRBV forward and 13 TRBJ reverse.

Sequenced material: CD25- CD4+ T cells sorted from blood. These receptors all come from a human donor in good health.

The V gene is TRBV28, the J gene TRBJ2-5, with 7 positions matching TRBD1. J lost 9 bases, V lost 6 bases, and 13 bases had no gene match. This CDR3 contains 14 residues. Germline V CDR1 and CDR2: MDHEN, SYDVKM. CDR3 loop: CASSSFQGVSAQYF. The CDR3 DNA reads TGTGCCAGCAGCTCCTTTCAGGGGGTTTCGGCCCAGTACTTC.

V gene TRBV7-3 combines with J gene TRBJ2-2; 9 bases map to TRBD2. This CDR3 region has 16 residues. Germline-derived CDR1 and CDR2 are SGHTA and FQGTGA. V dropped 5 bases and J dropped 1; count of bases not matched to a gene: 5. This chain's CDR3 is CASSPGTSLNTGELFF. DNA of the CDR3: TGTGCCAGCAGCCCCGGGACTAGCTTGAACACCGGGGAGCTGTTTTTT.

The rearrangement joins TRBV6-6 to TRBJ2-7; D remains unclear. Germline V gene data show CDR1 as MNHNY and CDR2 as SVGAGI (reference sequence). The CDR3 consists of 15 residues. The V end lost 0 bases, the J end lost 4 bases, and 13 bases lay between the germline ends. This CDR3 is CASSYSASGSYEQYF. CDR3 nucleotides: TGTGCCAGCAGTTACTCGGCGTCCGGGTCTTACGAGCAGTACTTC.

This CDR3 reads CASRPDGKNTGELFF. For the CDR3, the DNA is TGTGCCAGCAGACCGGACGGGAAGAACACCGGGGAGCTGTTTTTT. The gene calls are TRBV2 and TRBJ2-2, with a weak D call TRBD2 (5 bases). Trimming left V 6 bases short and J 1 base short, with 12 bases between. This CDR3 has 15 residues. Germline V gene sequence: CDR1 SNHLY, CDR2 FYNNEI.

J is TRBJ1-2 and V is TRBV7-8, with 11 positions matching TRBD1. CDR1 and CDR2 from the germline V gene are SGHVS and FQNEAQ. V trimming: 5 bases; J trimming: 6 bases; junction bases outside the gene matches: 11. The CDR3 length is 16 residues. CDR3: CASSRDRGTGEDGYTF. DNA for the CDR3: TGTGCCAGCAGCCGGGACAGGGGGACGGGGGAGGATGGCTACACCTTC.

The chain employs TRBV7-6 and TRBJ1-6; TRBD1 aligns across 8 bases. With V trimmed by 5 bases and J by 4 bases, 4 bases remained unmatched. This CDR3 region has 15 residues. CDR1 SGHVS and CDR2 FNYEAQ come from the germline V gene. Here the CDR3 DNA reads TGTGCCAGCAGCACCAGACAGGGGTATAATTCACCCCTCCACTTT. It encodes CASSTRQGYNSPLHF.